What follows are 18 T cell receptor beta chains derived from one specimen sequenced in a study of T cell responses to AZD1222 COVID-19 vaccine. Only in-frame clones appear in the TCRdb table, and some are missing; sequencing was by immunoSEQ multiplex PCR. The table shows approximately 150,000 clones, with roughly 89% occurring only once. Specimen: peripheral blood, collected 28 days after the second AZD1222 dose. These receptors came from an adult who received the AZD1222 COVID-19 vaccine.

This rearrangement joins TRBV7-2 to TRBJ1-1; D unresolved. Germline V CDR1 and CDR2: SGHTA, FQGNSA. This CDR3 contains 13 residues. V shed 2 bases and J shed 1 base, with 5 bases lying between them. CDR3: CASSLFENTEAFF. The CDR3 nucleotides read TGTGCCAGCAGCTTATTTGAGAACACTGAAGCTTTCTTT.

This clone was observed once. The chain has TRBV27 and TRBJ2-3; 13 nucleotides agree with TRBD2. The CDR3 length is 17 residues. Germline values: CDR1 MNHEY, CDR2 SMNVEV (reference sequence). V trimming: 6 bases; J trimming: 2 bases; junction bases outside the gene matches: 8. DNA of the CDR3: TGTGCCAGCAGCCACCTCGGGACTAGCGGGACCACAGATACGCAGTATTTT. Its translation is CASSHLGTSGTTDTQYF.

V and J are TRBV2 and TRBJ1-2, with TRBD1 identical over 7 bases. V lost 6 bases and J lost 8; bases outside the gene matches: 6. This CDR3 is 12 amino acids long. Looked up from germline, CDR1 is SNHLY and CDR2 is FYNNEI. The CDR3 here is CASRPNRGGYTF. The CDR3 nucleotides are TGTGCCAGCAGACCCAACAGGGGAGGCTACACCTTC.

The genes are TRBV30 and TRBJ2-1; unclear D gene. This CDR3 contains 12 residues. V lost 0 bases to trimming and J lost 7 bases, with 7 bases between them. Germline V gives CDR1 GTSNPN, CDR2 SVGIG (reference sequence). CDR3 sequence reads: CAWSVVSNEQFF. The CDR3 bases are TGTGCCTGGAGTGTCGTATCGAATGAGCAGTTCTTC.

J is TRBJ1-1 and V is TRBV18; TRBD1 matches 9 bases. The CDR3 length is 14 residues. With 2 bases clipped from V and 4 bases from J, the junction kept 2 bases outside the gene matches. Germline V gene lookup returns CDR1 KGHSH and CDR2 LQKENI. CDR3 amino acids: CASSPWDRVTEAFF. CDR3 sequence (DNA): TGTGCCAGCTCACCATGGGACAGGGTCACTGAAGCTTTCTTT.

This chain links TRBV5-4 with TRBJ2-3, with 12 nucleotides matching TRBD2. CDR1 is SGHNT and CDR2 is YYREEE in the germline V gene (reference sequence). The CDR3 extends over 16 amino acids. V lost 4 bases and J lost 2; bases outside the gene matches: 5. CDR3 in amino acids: CASSTTSGRSTDTQYF. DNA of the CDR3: TGTGCCAGCAGCACCACTAGCGGGAGGTCCACAGATACGCAGTATTTT.

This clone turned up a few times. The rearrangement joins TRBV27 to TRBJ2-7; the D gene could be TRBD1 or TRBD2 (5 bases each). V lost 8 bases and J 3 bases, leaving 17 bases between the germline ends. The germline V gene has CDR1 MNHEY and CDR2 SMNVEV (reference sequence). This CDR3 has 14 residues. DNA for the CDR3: TGTGCCAGCCGGTGGGACGCCCGAAACTACGAGCAGTACTTC. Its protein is CASRWDARNYEQYF.

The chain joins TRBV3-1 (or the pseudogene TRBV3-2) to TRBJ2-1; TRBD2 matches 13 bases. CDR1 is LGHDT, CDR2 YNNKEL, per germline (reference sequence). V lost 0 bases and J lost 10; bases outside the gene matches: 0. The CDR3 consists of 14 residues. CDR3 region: CASSQELAGGEQFF. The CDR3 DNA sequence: TGTGCCAGCAGCCAAGAACTAGCGGGAGGGGAGCAGTTCTTC.

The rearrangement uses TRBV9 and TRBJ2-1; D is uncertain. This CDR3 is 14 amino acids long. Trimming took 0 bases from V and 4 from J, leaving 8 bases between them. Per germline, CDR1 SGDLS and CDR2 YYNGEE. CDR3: CASSVAVGYNEQFF. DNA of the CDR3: TGTGCCAGCAGCGTAGCGGTTGGATACAATGAGCAGTTCTTC. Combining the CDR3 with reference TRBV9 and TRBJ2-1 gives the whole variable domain DSGVTQTPKHLITATGQRVTLRCSPRSGDLSVYWYQQSLDQGLQFLIQYYNGEERAKGNILERFSAQQFPDLHSELNLSSLELGDSALYFCASSVAVGYNEQFFGPGTRLTVL.

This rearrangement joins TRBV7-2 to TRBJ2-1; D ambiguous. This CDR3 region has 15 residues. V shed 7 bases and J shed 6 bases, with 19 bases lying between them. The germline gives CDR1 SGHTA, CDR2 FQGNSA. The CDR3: CASTRTIGPGNEQFF. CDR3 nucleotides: TGTGCCAGCACTCGAACTATAGGGCCGGGCAATGAGCAGTTCTTC. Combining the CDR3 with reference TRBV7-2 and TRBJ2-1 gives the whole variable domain GAGVSQSPSNKVTEKGKDVELRCDPISGHTALYWYRQSLGQGLEFLIYFQGNSAPDKSGLPSDRFSAERTGGSVSTLTIQRTQQEDSAVYLCASTRTIGPGNEQFFGPGTRLTVL.

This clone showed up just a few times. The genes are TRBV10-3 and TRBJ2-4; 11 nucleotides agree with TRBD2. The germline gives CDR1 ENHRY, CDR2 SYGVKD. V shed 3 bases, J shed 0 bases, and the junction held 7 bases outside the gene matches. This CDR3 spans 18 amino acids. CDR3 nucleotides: TGTGCCATCAGTGAAGGGACTAGCGGTCCGTTAGCCAAAAACATTCAGTACTTC. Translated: CAISEGTSGPLAKNIQYF.

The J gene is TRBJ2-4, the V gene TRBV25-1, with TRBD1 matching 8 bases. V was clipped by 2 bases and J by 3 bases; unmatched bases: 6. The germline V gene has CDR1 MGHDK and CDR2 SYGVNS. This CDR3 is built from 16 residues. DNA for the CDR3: TGTGCCAGCAGTGAACCCGGGACAGGCGGCAAAAACATTCAGTACTTC. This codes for CASSEPGTGGKNIQYF. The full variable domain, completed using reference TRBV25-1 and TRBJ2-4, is EADIYQTPRYLVIGTGKKITLECSQTMGHDKMYWYQQDPGMELHLIHYSYGVNSTEKGDLSSESTVSRIRTEHFPLTLESARPSHTSQYLCASSEPGTGGKNIQYFGAGTRLSVL.

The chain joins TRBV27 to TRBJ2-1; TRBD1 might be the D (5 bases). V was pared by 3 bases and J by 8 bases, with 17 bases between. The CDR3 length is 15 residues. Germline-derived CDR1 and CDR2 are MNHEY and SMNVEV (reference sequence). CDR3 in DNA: TGTGCCAGCAGTTTGCTCCCTAGGGGAAGCGATGAGCAGTTCTTC. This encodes CASSLLPRGSDEQFF.

For the CDR3, the DNA is TGTGCCAGCAGTTTAGGGCGGGAAGCATCCTACGAGCAGTACTTC. Protein sequence: CASSLGREASYEQYF. This rearrangement joins TRBV27 to TRBJ2-7, with a possible D match to TRBD2 (6 bases). Germline CDR1 is MNHEY and CDR2 is SMNVEV (reference sequence). V lost 2 bases and J lost 1, with 12 bases in between. The CDR3 covers 15 residues.

The CDR3 protein is CASTQGTGRSNQPQHF. The CDR3 DNA follows: TGTGCCAGCACTCAAGGGACAGGGCGGTCCAATCAGCCCCAGCATTTT. The gene calls are TRBV6-6 and TRBJ1-5; 9 nucleotides match TRBD1. In germline, CDR1 is MNHNY, CDR2 SVGAGI (reference sequence). V lost 7 bases, J lost 3 bases, and 10 bases stayed unmatched. There are 16 residues in the CDR3.

CDR3 coding DNA: TGTGCCAGCAGTTATTCACAGGGGTGGGGGGGTTCACCCCTCCACTTT. This sequence encodes CASSYSQGWGGSPLHF. The chain couples TRBV6-5 to TRBJ1-6, with 7 bases fitting TRBD1. Germline V gene lookup returns CDR1 MNHEY and CDR2 SVGAGI. The CDR3 covers 16 residues. The V gene end was trimmed by 3 bases and the J gene end by 9 bases; junction bases not matched to a gene: 11.

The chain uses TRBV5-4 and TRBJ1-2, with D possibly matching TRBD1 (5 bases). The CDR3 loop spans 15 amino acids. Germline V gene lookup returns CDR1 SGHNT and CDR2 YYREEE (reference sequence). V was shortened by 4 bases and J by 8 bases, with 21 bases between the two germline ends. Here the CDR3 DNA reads TGTGCCAGCAGCCGGATCGGCAGGGAAAGAGACGGCTACACCTTC. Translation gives CASSRIGRERDGYTF.

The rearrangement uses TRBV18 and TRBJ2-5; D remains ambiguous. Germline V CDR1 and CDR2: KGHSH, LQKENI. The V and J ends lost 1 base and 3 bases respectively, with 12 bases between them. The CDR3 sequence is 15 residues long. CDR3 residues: CASSPRVHREETQYF. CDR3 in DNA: TGTGCCAGCTCACCACGGGTGCACCGGGAAGAGACCCAGTACTTC.